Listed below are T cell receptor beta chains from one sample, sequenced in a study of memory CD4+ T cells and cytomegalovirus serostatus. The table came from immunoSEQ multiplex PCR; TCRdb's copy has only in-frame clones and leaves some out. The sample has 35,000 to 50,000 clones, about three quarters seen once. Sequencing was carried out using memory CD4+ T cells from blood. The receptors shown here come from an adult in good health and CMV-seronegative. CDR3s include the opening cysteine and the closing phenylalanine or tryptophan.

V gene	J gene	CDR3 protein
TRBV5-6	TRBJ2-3	CASSRGARVTDTQYF
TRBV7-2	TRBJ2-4	CASSVSGNNIQYF
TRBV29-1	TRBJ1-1	CSAENTEAFF
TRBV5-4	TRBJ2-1	CASTTGQKANEQFF
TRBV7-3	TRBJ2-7	CASSLMGSGQQYF
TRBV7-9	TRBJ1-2	CASSSKNFNYGYTF
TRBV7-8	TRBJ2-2	CASSPLRVLAGSNTGELFF
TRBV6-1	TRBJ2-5	CASSELAGEETQYF
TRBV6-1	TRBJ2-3	CASSGLTGLTDTQYF
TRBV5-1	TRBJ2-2	CASSLVGGDTGELFF
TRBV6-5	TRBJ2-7	CASSYRGPYEQYF
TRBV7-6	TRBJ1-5	CASSSFPGQPQHF
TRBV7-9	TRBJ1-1	CASSLQGDTEAFF
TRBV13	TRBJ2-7	CASSLQSLVPDAGGKGEQYF
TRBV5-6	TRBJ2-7	CASAIGVTISYEQYF
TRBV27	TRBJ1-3	CASSPWGASGNTIYF
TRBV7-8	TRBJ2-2	CASHHTHTGELFF
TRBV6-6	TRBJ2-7	CASTSSSGTYEQYF
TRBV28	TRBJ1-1	CASRRTGGKTEAFF
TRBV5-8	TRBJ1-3	CASSLAGGTRRNTIYF
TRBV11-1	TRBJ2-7	CASSWDRVEQYF
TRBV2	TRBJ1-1	CASSVQGGAFF
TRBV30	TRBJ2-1	CAWTSGRNEQFF
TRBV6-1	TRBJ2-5	CASSEESTGGWETQYF
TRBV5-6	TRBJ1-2	CASSLTGLELYGYTF
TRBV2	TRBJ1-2	CASSVIDRNHGYTF
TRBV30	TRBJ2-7	CAWSVTRDYQYF
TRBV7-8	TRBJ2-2	CASSLYRAMSGVTGELFF
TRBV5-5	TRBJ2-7	CASSTRTSGNEQYF
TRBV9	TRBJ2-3	CASSVADGLLTDTQYF
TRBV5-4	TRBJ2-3	CASSRDQGTDTQYF
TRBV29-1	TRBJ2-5	CSVLPPETQYF
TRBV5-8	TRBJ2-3	CASSAGGAGDTQYF
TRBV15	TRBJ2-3	CATSPKGVGGTDTQYF
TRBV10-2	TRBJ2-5	CASSPVEGETQYF
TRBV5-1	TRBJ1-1	CASRWEGGTEAFF
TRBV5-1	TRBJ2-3	CASSFQSGNTDTQYF
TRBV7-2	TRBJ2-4	CASSSPGSKNIQYF
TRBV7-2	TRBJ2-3	CASSRLVQDTQYF
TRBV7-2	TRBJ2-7	CASSLGSGPYEQYF
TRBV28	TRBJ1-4	CASSSGIRAGANEKLFF
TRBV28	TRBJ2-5	CASSFHRGAQETQYF
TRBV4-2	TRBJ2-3	CASSQDIDYPLTDTQYF
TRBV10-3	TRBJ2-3	CAAGTASTDTQYF
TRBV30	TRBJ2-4	CAWEEAGVAKNIQYF
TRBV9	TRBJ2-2	CASSVEPGSNTGELFF
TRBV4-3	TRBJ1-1	CASSQDSAGGLVTEAFF
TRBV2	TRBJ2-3	CASGREVDKQYF
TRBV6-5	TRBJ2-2	CASRGYTGELFF
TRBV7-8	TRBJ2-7	CASSLPPQTGTLAGRIEYF
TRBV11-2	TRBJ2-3	CASRPPGLTTDTQYF
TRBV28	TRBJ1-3	CASSLTLTGGNTIYF
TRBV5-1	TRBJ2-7	CASRRGTGTDEQYF
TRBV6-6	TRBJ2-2	CASKTGGNTGELFF
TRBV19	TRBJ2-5	CASRSQDLGTQYF
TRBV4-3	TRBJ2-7	CASSRMHRDGSEQYF
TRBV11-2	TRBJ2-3	CASSPLQGVTDTQYF
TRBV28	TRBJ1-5	CASSLLGQPQHF
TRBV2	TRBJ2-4	CASTEGGGRMDIQYF
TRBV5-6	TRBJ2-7	CASSVGTRSYEQYF